Below, 20 T cell receptor beta chains from the same sample are listed, as sequenced in a study of blood T cell repertoires in COVID-19. Measured with immunoSEQ multiplex PCR; TCRdb has only the in-frame clones, and not every one. The table has approximately 40,000 clones, 70% to 90% seen once. What was sequenced was peripheral blood. These receptor sequences come from a human donor in a cohort sampled during active COVID-19.

This chain uses TRBV13 with TRBJ2-7, with 7 nucleotides matching TRBD1. The V gene end was trimmed by 5 bases and the J gene end by 2 bases; junction bases not matched to a gene: 6. CDR1 and CDR2 (germline): PRHDT, FYEKMQ (reference sequence). The CDR3 totals 14 residues. The CDR3 DNA follows: TGTGCCAGCAGCGTCCGGGACAGCCCCTACGAGCAGTACTTC. This sequence encodes CASSVRDSPYEQYF.

V usage is TRBV7-8 and J usage is TRBJ2-3; a weak D match, TRBD2 (6 bases). The CDR3 spans 15 residues. Germline CDR1 reads SGHVS; CDR2 reads FQNEAQ. Trimming took off 5 bases at V and 2 bases at J, with 14 bases between the two ends. The CDR3 DNA follows: TGTGCCAGCAGCCAGGTAGCGGCAACCACAGATACGCAGTATTTT. As protein: CASSQVAATTDTQYF.

The chain is built from TRBV6-8 and TRBJ1-5, with TRBD1 identical over 8 bases. J lost 0 bases, V lost 5 bases, and 15 bases had no gene match. Germline-derived CDR1 and CDR2 are MNHGY and SAAAGT. The CDR3 extends over 19 amino acids. CDR3 protein: CASSPLIRQGQYSNQPQHF. The CDR3 coding sequence is TGTGCCAGCAGTCCGCTCATTCGACAGGGGCAATATAGCAATCAGCCCCAGCATTTT.

V usage is TRBV24-1 and J usage is TRBJ2-1; D gene unclear. Germline V gene data show CDR1 as KGHDR and CDR2 as SFDVKD. The CDR3 is made up of 13 amino acids. Deletions cut 4 bases from V and 8 bases from J, with 11 bases between. CDR3 region: CATSDPPAHEQFF. CDR3 DNA: TGTGCCACCAGTGACCCCCCTGCGCATGAGCAGTTCTTC.

The rearrangement joins TRBV5-1 to TRBJ2-1, with D maybe TRBD1 (6 bases). This CDR3 region has 18 residues. V was clipped by 0 bases and J by 0 bases, with 16 bases between them. Germline V gives CDR1 SGHRS, CDR2 YFSETQ. CDR3: CASSLGTVTFSSYNEQFF. CDR3 DNA: TGCGCCAGCAGCTTGGGGACAGTCACCTTTAGCTCCTACAATGAGCAGTTCTTC.

This chain joins TRBV7-9 and TRBJ2-2, with TRBD1 matching 8 bases. Unmatched junction bases numbered 6, after V lost 5 bases and J lost 4 bases. CDR1 and CDR2 from the germline V gene are SEHNR and FQNEAQ (reference sequence). The CDR3 spans 15 residues. In DNA form, the CDR3 reads TGTGCCAGCAGCACTCAACAGGGGGGCACCGGGGAGCTGTTTTTT. It codes for CASSTQQGGTGELFF.

V gene TRBV6-6 combines with J gene TRBJ1-1; weak D call: TRBD1 (6 bases). The V gene's germline CDR1 is MNHNY and CDR2 SVGAGI (reference sequence). V lost 6 bases to trimming and J lost 4 bases, with 12 bases between them. This CDR3 comprises 13 residues. The CDR3 sequence: CASSPTGSTEAFF. Written as DNA, the CDR3 is TGTGCCAGCAGCCCTACAGGGAGCACTGAAGCTTTCTTT.

This chain connects TRBV7-9 to TRBJ2-6; 10 bases line up with TRBD1. Trimming at V came to 3 bases and at J to 0 bases, leaving 8 bases not matched to a gene. The V gene's germline CDR1 is SEHNR and CDR2 FQNEAQ (reference sequence). The length of the CDR3 is 19 residues. CDR3 residues: CASSFTGTGVLSGANVLTF. DNA for the CDR3: TGTGCCAGCAGCTTTACCGGGACAGGGGTGCTCTCTGGGGCCAACGTCCTGACTTTC.

V usage is TRBV28 and J usage is TRBJ1-5, with 7 bases matching TRBD1. J gave up 0 bases and V 6 bases, and 8 bases lay outside the gene matches. The length of the CDR3 is 16 residues. Germline V lookup: CDR1 MDHEN, CDR2 SYDVKM. The CDR3 reads CASRAGTERSNQPQHF. In DNA form, the CDR3 reads TGTGCCAGCAGGGCCGGGACAGAGCGTAGCAATCAGCCCCAGCATTTT.

The V call is TRBV4-1, the J call TRBJ2-3; unclear D gene. The CDR3 covers 15 residues. The germline gives CDR1 MGHRA, CDR2 YSYEKL. Deletions cut 1 base from V and 2 bases from J, with 10 bases between. The CDR3 is CASSQGLAVTDTQYF. In DNA form, the CDR3 reads TGCGCCAGCAGCCAAGGGTTGGCCGTCACAGATACGCAGTATTTT.

This clone appeared a few times. The chain joins TRBV10-2 to TRBJ1-2; D not resolved. The CDR3 spans 14 residues. CDR1 and CDR2 from the germline V gene are WSHSY and SAAADI. The ends were cut back, 1 base at V and 0 bases at J, with 6 bases in the middle. DNA of the CDR3: TGCGCCAGCAGTGAGTACACCTCTAACTATGGCTACACCTTC. Its protein product is CASSEYTSNYGYTF.

The chain carries TRBV7-6 and TRBJ2-1; 14 bases are a match to TRBD2. CDR1 is SGHVS, CDR2 FNYEAQ, per germline. J lost 5 bases, V lost 1 base, and 13 bases had no gene match. The CDR3 spans 20 residues. The CDR3 protein is CASSLVGLAGASGYDNEQFF. The CDR3 coding sequence is TGTGCCAGCAGCTTAGTGGGACTAGCGGGGGCCTCGGGCTATGACAATGAGCAGTTCTTC.

V is TRBV5-4 and J is TRBJ2-7; the D gene is possibly TRBD2 (5 bases). CDR3 length equals 14 residues. Germline CDR1 SGHNT, CDR2 YYREEE (reference sequence). Between the trimmed V and J ends, which lost 4 bases and 4 bases, there was a span of 15 bases. The CDR3: CASSPQRASYEQYF. DNA of the CDR3: TGTGCCAGCAGCCCCCAGAGGGCCTCTTACGAGCAGTACTTC.

The chain links TRBV7-9 to TRBJ2-5; D ambiguous. The CDR3 length is 16 residues. The V end lost 4 bases, the J end lost 0 bases, and 15 bases lay between the germline ends. CDR1 SEHNR and CDR2 FQNEAQ come from the germline V gene (reference sequence). CDR3 sequence (DNA): TGTGCCAGCAGCTCCCTCAGGATGGCCTACCAAGAGACCCAGTACTTC. Translated: CASSSLRMAYQETQYF.

This clone was counted a single time. The chain recombines TRBV7-3 with TRBJ2-3; 10 nucleotides align to TRBD1. The CDR3 is 18 residues long. CDR1 is SGHTA and CDR2 is FQGTGA in the germline V gene. The V and J ends lost 0 bases and 0 bases, in that order; junction bases with no gene match: 6. The CDR3 spells CASSLTFTGQGSTDTQYF. CDR3 nucleotide sequence: TGTGCCAGCAGCTTAACTTTCACGGGACAGGGGAGCACAGATACGCAGTATTTT.

The rearrangement joins TRBV2 to TRBJ2-3; 9 nucleotides line up with TRBD2. This CDR3 has 17 residues. Germline CDR1 is SNHLY and CDR2 is FYNNEI. Germline trimming cut 2 bases from V and 4 bases from J; bases unmatched to any gene: 10. The CDR3 DNA sequence: TGTGCCAGCAGTGAACCGCTTGGAGCGGGGGGCCCAGATACGCAGTATTTT. Encoded protein: CASSEPLGAGGPDTQYF.

V gene TRBV14 combines with J gene TRBJ2-1; TRBD1 matches 9 bases. J gave up 3 bases and V 3 bases, and 9 bases lay outside the gene matches. In germline, CDR1 is SGHDN, CDR2 FVKESK. The CDR3 has 17 residues. In DNA form, the CDR3 reads TGTGCCAGCAGCCACTCCCTACAGGGGGCATTCTACAATGAGCAGTTCTTC. Translated, it gives CASSHSLQGAFYNEQFF.

The chain recombines TRBV12-3 or TRBV12-4 with TRBJ1-2, with 9 bases identical to TRBD1. This CDR3 region has 13 residues. V gave up 6 bases and J gave up 7 bases; unmatched junction bases: 6. CDR3 nucleotide sequence: TGTGCCAGCAGCGGGACAGGGTATGGTGGCTACACCTTC. Amino acid sequence: CASSGTGYGGYTF.

This rearrangement joins TRBV27 to TRBJ2-7, with D uncertain. The CDR3 consists of 14 residues. V lost 6 bases, J lost 2 bases, and 14 bases lay in between. Germline values: CDR1 MNHEY, CDR2 SMNVEV (reference sequence). The CDR3 DNA is TGTGCCAGCAGATGGAGTGGTTCTCCCTACGAGCAGTACTTC. Translated: CASRWSGSPYEQYF.

The genes are TRBV2 and TRBJ2-1, with 13 nucleotides matching TRBD2. The V gene end was trimmed by 6 bases and the J gene end by 3 bases; junction bases not matched to a gene: 5. The germline V gene has CDR1 SNHLY and CDR2 FYNNEI. CDR3 size: 16 residues. The CDR3 sequence: CASSVLAGGLYNEQFF. DNA of the CDR3: TGTGCCAGCAGCGTACTAGCGGGGGGGCTCTACAATGAGCAGTTCTTC.